The next 22 T cell receptor beta chains were all read from a single sample in a study of cytomegalovirus exposure and HLA in healthy donors. PCR primers comprised 60 Vbeta and 13 Jbeta primers. This table comes from immunoSEQ multiplex PCR, and its TCRdb copy is limited to in-frame clones, with some not included. The table includes under 250,000 clones, around 77% detected once. Sequences were obtained from PBMCs. The receptors were sampled from a woman under 40 in good health and CMV-seronegative.

The CDR3 region has the DNA TGTGCCAGCAGCTTTGGCGGGGGGGCTGACATTCAGTACTTC. Translated, it gives CASSFGGGADIQYF. The chain combines TRBV7-9 with TRBJ2-4; 9 positions agree with TRBD2. The germline gives CDR1 SEHNR, CDR2 FQNEAQ (reference sequence). The J segment lost 8 bases and the V segment lost 3 bases, leaving 5 bases of the junction unmatched. CDR3 length: 14 amino acids.

This clone has a single count. The chain links TRBV11-3 to TRBJ1-4; D gene uncertain. The germline CDR1 and CDR2 sequences are SGHNT and YENEEA. Trimming cost V 3 bases and J 1 base, with 6 bases left between them. The CDR3 extends over 14 amino acids. DNA of the CDR3: TGTGCCAGCAGCTTCCAGGTAACTAATGAAAAACTGTTTTTT. As protein: CASSFQVTNEKLFF.

This clone was counted only a few times. The chain has TRBV18 and TRBJ1-5; D remains unclear. Germline CDR1 and CDR2: KGHSH and LQKENI. This CDR3 region has 13 residues. With 4 bases removed from V and 7 bases from J, the gap between germline ends came to 11 bases. The CDR3 DNA reads TGTGCCAGCTCACTTTCGTGGCGGCAGCCCCAGCATTTT. Protein product: CASSLSWRQPQHF.

V usage is TRBV4-2 and J usage is TRBJ2-1; 10 nucleotides agree with TRBD1. Per the germline V gene, CDR1 is LGHNA and CDR2 is YNFKEQ. Trimming at V came to 3 bases and at J to 7 bases, leaving 3 bases not matched to a gene. The CDR3 covers 14 residues. CDR3 loop: CASSQTGGTNEQFF. The CDR3 DNA follows: TGTGCCAGCAGCCAGACAGGGGGCACGAATGAGCAGTTCTTC.

This chain connects TRBV5-4 to TRBJ2-2; D remains ambiguous. Germline values: CDR1 SGHNT, CDR2 YYREEE (reference sequence). V lost 1 base, J lost 1 base, and 5 bases lay in between. The CDR3 extends over 14 amino acids. For the CDR3, the DNA is TGTGCCAGCAGCTTGTACGGGAACACCGGGGAGCTGTTTTTT. Translating gives CASSLYGNTGELFF.

V gene TRBV5-1 combines with J gene TRBJ1-6, with 7 positions matching TRBD1. Trimming removed 2 bases from V and 10 bases from J; junction bases left unmatched: 6. The CDR3 is 14 residues long. Germline V gene sequence: CDR1 SGHRS, CDR2 YFSETQ. The CDR3 coding sequence is TGCGCCAGCAGCTTCGACAGGGTAGAGTCACCCCTCCACTTT. It encodes CASSFDRVESPLHF.

A few counts support this clone. The V gene is TRBV19, the J gene TRBJ1-1, with D maybe TRBD1 (6 bases). V lost 6 bases, J lost 1 base, and 18 bases lay in between. CDR3 size: 16 residues. The germline gives CDR1 LNHDA, CDR2 SQIVND (reference sequence). The CDR3 reads CASSHRPDRRNTEAFF. The CDR3 DNA sequence: TGTGCCAGTAGCCACCGCCCCGACAGGAGGAACACTGAAGCTTTCTTT.

V is TRBV7-8 and J is TRBJ2-3, with D perhaps matching TRBD2 (5 bases). CDR3 length equals 15 residues. V was clipped by 5 bases and J by 2 bases, with 14 bases between them. CDR1 is SGHVS, CDR2 FQNEAQ, per germline. Here the CDR3 reads CASSPGWENTDTQYF. The CDR3 coding sequence is TGTGCCAGCAGCCCGGGGTGGGAAAACACAGATACGCAGTATTTT.

This rearrangement joins TRBV6-4 to TRBJ1-1; no definite D call. The V gene lost 9 bases and the J gene lost 6 bases, with 17 bases spanning the gap. Looked up from germline, CDR1 is MRHNA and CDR2 is SNTAGT. This CDR3 spans 13 amino acids. CDR3 sequence: CARWVRGCPEAFF. The DNA for the CDR3 is TGTGCCAGATGGGTACGCGGGTGTCCTGAAGCTTTCTTT.

CDR3 sequence reads: CASSIRPGGSYEQYF. As DNA, the CDR3 is TGTGCCAGTAGTATAAGACCGGGAGGGTCCTACGAGCAGTACTTC. The V call is TRBV19, the J call TRBJ2-7, with 8 bases lining up with TRBD2. CDR1 is LNHDA, CDR2 SQIVND, per germline (reference sequence). The CDR3 is 15 residues long. V gave up 2 bases and J gave up 1 base; unmatched junction bases: 4.

The chain links TRBV27 to TRBJ2-5; possible D gene TRBD1, 6 bases. The CDR3 is 14 amino acids. Trimming removed 5 bases at V and 3 bases at J, with 13 bases between. Germline CDR1 reads MNHEY; CDR2 reads SMNVEV (reference sequence). This CDR3 reads CASSPNREKETQYF. CDR3 coding DNA: TGTGCCAGCAGTCCTAACAGGGAGAAAGAGACCCAGTACTTC.

This chain links TRBV4-1 with TRBJ1-6; TRBD1 matches 10 bases. This CDR3 has 19 residues. V gave up 4 bases and J gave up 7 bases; unmatched junction bases: 16. The germline CDR1 and CDR2 sequences are MGHRA and YSYEKL. The CDR3 here is CASSPQGQGVVLRNSPLHF. CDR3 DNA: TGCGCCAGCAGCCCCCAAGGACAGGGGGTCGTTCTGAGGAATTCACCCCTCCACTTT.

This clone was seen once. V is TRBV20-1 and J is TRBJ1-4; the D gene is possibly TRBD1 (6 bases). Germline V gene lookup returns CDR1 DFQATT and CDR2 SNEGSKA (reference sequence). This CDR3 is 11 amino acids long. With 4 bases removed from V and 8 bases from J, the gap between germline ends came to 8 bases. The CDR3 coding sequence is TGCAGTGCTAACAGGGACGAAAAACTGTTTTTT. This translates into CSANRDEKLFF.

The V call is TRBV29-1, the J call TRBJ1-1; D is unresolved. The germline gives CDR1 SQVTM, CDR2 ANQGSEA. There are 13 residues in the CDR3. Trimming took 3 bases from V and 4 from J, leaving 12 bases between them. The CDR3 spells CSVEATRGTEAFF. CDR3 DNA sequence: TGCAGCGTTGAGGCCACGCGGGGCACTGAAGCTTTCTTT.

The gene calls are TRBV5-1 and TRBJ2-2; maybe TRBD1 (6 bases). The germline CDR1 and CDR2 sequences are SGHRS and YFSETQ. V gave up 7 bases and J gave up 4 bases, with 14 bases separating them. The CDR3 contains 14 residues. This CDR3 is CASGFGGGTGELFF. DNA for the CDR3: TGCGCCAGCGGGTTTGGGGGCGGCACCGGGGAGCTGTTTTTT.

The rearrangement joins TRBV7-9 to TRBJ2-5; possibly TRBD1 for D (7 bases). CDR1 SEHNR and CDR2 FQNEAQ come from the germline V gene (reference sequence). V lost 5 bases and J lost 5, with 18 bases in between. CDR3 length: 15 amino acids. The CDR3 sequence: CASSTMVPGGETQYF. CDR3 nucleotide sequence: TGTGCCAGCAGCACAATGGTCCCAGGGGGGGAGACCCAGTACTTC. The variable domain in full, completed from reference TRBV7-9 and TRBJ2-5, reads DTGVSQNPRHKITKRGQNVTFRCDPISEHNRLYWYRQTLGQGPEFLTYFQNEAQLEKSRLLSDRFSAERPKGSFSTLEIQRTEQGDSAMYLCASSTMVPGGETQYFGPGTRLLVL.

The gene calls are TRBV19 and TRBJ2-5; 9 bases are shared with TRBD1. The J segment lost 5 bases and the V segment lost 5 bases, leaving 9 bases of the junction unmatched. The CDR3 has 15 residues. Germline lookup yields CDR1 LNHDA and CDR2 SQIVND (reference sequence). CDR3 region: CASSSGTGSWETQYF. The CDR3 DNA reads TGTGCCAGTAGTTCCGGGACAGGGAGTTGGGAGACCCAGTACTTC.

V is TRBV2 and J is TRBJ2-5; a possible D gene is TRBD2 (6 bases). The CDR3 runs to 12 residues. CDR1 is SNHLY and CDR2 is FYNNEI in the germline V gene. V was clipped by 1 base and J by 7 bases, with 7 bases between them. The CDR3 bases are TGTGCCAGCAGTGAAGGGAGGGGGACCCAGTACTTC. Encoded protein: CASSEGRGTQYF.

The V and J genes are TRBV4-2 and TRBJ2-3; no definite D call. Germline V gene data show CDR1 as LGHNA and CDR2 as YNFKEQ. V lost 0 bases to trimming and J lost 1 base, with 8 bases between them. The CDR3 is 15 amino acids. The CDR3, as DNA: TGTGCCAGCAGCCAAGACGGGTACGGCACAGATACGCAGTATTTT. It encodes CASSQDGYGTDTQYF.

The gene calls are TRBV19 and TRBJ2-7; 10 nucleotides match TRBD2. The CDR3 spans 13 residues. The V gene's germline CDR1 is LNHDA and CDR2 SQIVND (reference sequence). Trimming removed 10 bases from V and 0 bases from J; junction bases left unmatched: 3. CDR3 coding DNA: TGTGCCACTAGCGGGGGAAGCTCCTACGAGCAGTACTTC. Translated, it gives CATSGGSSYEQYF.

The V and J genes are TRBV5-4 and TRBJ2-1, with 8 bases identical to TRBD2. This CDR3 is built from 15 residues. Per germline, CDR1 SGHNT and CDR2 YYREEE (reference sequence). The V gene end was trimmed by 4 bases and the J gene end by 3 bases; junction bases not matched to a gene: 6. This CDR3 is CASSVGLAIYNEQFF. The CDR3 DNA reads as TGTGCCAGCAGCGTCGGACTAGCTATCTACAATGAGCAGTTCTTC.

The chain couples TRBV29-1 to TRBJ2-3; no definite D call. This CDR3 has 13 residues. V gave up 4 bases and J gave up 2 bases, with 10 bases separating them. Germline lookup yields CDR1 SQVTM and CDR2 ANQGSEA. The CDR3 region is CSVGRSNTDTQYF. In DNA, the CDR3 is TGCAGCGTTGGTCGGTCCAACACAGATACGCAGTATTTT.